This T cell receptor beta chain derives from a study of blood T cell repertoires in COVID-19. Assay used: immunoSEQ multiplex PCR; TCRdb lists only in-frame clones, some missing. The data show tens of thousands of clones, approximately 90% seen once. This CDR3 is built from 14 residues. Germline V gene data show CDR1 as MDHEN and CDR2 as SYDVKM. V lost 5 bases to trimming and J lost 1 base, with 11 bases between them. The source material was peripheral blood. This chain connects TRBV28 to TRBJ1-2; the D is unclear. This sequence was found in an older woman with COVID-19, enrolled during active disease. CDR3 DNA sequence: TGTGCCAGCAGTGCCGCCGGACTTAACTATGGCTACACCTTC. Amino acids: CASSAAGLNYGYTF.